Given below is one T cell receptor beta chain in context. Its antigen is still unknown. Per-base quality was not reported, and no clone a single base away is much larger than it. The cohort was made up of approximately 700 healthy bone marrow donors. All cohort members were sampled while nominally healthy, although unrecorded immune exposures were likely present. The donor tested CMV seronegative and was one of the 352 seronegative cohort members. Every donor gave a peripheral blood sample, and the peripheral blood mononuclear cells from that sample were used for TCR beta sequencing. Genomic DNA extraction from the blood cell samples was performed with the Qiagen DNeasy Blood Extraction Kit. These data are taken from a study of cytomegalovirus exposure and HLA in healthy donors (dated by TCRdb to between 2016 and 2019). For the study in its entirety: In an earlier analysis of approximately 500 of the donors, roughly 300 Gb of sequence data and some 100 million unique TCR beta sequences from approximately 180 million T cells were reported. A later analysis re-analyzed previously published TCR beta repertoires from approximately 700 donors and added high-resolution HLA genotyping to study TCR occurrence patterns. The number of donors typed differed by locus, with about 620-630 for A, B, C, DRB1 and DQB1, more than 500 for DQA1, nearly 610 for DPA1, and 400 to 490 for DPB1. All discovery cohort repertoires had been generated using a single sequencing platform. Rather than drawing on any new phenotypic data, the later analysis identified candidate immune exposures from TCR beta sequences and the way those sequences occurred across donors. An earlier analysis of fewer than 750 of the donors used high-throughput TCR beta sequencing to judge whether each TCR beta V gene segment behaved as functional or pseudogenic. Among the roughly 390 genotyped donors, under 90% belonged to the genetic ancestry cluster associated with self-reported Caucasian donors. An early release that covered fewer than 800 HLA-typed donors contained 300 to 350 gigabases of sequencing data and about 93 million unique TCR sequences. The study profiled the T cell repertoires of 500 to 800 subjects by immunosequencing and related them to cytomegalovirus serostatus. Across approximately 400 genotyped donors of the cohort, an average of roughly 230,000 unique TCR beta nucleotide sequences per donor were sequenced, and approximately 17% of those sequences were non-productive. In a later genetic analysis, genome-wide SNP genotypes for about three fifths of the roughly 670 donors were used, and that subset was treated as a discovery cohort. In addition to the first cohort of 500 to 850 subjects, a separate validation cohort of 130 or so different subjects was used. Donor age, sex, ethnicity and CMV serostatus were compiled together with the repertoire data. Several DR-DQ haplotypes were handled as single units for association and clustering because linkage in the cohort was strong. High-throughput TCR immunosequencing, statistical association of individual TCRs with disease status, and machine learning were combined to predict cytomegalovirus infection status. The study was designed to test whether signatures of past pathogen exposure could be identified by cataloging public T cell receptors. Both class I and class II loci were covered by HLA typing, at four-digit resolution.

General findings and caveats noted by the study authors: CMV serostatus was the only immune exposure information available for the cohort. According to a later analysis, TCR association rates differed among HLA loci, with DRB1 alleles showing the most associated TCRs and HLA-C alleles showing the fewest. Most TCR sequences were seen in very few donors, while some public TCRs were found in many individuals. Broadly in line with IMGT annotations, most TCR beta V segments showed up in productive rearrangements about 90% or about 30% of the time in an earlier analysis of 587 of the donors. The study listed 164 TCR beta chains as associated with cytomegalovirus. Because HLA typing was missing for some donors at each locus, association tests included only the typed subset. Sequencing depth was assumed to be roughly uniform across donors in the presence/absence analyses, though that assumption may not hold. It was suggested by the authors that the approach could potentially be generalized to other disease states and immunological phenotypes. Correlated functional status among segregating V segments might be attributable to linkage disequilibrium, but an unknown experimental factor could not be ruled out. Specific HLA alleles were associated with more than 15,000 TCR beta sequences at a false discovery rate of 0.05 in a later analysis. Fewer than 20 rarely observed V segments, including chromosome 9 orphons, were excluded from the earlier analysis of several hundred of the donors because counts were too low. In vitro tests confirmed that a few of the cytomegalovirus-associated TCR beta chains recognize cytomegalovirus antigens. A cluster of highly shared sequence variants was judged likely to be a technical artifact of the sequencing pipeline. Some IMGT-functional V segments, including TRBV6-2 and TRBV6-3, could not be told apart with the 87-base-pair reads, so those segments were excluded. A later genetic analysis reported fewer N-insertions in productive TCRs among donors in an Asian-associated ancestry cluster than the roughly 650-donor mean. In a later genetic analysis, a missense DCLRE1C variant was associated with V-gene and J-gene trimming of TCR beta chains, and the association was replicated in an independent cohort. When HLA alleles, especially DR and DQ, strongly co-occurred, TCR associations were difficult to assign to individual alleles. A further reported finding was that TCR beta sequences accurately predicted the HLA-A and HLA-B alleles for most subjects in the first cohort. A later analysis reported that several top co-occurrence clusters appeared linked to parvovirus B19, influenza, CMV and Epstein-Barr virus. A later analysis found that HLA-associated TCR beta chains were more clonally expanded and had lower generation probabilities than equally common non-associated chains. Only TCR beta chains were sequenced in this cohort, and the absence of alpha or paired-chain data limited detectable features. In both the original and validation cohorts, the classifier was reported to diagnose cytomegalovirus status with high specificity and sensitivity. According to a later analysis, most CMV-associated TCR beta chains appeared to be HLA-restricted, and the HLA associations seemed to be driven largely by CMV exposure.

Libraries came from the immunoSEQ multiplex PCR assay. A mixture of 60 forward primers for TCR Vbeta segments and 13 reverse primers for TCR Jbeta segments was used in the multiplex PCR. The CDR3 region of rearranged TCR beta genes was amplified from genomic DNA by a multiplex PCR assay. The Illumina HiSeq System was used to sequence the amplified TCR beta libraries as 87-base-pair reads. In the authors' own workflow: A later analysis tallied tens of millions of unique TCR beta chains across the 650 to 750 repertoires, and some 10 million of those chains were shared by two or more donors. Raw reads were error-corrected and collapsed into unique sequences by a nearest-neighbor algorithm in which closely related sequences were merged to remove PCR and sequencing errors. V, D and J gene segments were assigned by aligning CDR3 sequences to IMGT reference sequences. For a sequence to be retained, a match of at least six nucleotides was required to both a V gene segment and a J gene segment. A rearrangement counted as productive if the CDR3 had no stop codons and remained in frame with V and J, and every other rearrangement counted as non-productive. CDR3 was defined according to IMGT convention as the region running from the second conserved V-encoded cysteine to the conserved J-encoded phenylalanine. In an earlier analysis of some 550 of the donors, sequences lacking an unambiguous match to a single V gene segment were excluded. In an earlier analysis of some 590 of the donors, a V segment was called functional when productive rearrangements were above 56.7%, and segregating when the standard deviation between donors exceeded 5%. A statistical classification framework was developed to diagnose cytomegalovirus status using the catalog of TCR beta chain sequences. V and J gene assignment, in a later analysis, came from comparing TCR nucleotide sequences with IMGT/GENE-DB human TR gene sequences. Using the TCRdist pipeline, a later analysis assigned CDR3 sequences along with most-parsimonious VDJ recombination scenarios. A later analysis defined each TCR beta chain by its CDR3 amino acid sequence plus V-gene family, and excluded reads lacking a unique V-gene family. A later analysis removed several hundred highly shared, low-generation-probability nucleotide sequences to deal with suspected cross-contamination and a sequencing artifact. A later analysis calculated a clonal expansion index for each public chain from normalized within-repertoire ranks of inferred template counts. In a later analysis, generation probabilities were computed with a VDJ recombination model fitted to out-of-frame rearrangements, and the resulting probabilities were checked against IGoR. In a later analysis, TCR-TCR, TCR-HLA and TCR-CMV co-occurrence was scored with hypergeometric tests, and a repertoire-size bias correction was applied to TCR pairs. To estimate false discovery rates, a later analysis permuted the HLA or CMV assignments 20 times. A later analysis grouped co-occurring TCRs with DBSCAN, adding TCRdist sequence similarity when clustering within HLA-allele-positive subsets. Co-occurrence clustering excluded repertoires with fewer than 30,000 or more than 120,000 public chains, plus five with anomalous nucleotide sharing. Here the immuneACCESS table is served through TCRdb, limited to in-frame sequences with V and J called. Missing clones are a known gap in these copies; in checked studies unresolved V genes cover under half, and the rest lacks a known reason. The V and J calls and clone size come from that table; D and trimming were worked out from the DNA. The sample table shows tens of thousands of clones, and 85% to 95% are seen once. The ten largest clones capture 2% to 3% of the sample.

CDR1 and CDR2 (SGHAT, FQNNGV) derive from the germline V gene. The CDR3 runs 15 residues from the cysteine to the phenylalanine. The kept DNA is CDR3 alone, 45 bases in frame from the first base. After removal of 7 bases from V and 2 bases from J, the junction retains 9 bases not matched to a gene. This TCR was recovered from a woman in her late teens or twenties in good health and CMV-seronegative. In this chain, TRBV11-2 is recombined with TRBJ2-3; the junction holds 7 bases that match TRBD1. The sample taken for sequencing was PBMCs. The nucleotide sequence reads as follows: TGTGCCAGCACGCGACGGGACAGATACACAGATACGCAGTATTTT. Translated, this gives CASTRRDRYTDTQYF.